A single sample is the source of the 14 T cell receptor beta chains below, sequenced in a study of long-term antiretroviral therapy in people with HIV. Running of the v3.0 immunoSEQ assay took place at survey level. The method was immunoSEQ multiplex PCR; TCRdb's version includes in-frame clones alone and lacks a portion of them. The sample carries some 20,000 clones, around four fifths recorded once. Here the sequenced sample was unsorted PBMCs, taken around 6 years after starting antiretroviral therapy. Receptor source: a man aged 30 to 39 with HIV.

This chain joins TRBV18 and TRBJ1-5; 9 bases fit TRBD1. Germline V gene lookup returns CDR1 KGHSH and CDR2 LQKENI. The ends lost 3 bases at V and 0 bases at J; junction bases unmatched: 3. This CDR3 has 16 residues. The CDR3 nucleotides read TGTGCCAGCTCACCCGGACAGGGGAATAGCAATCAGCCCCAGCATTTT. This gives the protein CASSPGQGNSNQPQHF.

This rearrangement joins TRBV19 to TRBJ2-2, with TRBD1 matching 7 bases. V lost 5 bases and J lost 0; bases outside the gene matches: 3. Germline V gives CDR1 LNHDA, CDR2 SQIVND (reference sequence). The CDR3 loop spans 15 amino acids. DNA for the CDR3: TGTGCCAGTAGTCCGGGGACAGCGAACACCGGGGAGCTGTTTTTT. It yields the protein CASSPGTANTGELFF.

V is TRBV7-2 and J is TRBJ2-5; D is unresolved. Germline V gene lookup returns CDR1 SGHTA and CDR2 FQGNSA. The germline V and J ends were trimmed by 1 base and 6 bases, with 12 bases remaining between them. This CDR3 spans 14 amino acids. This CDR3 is CASSLVAPSKTQYF. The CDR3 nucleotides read TGTGCCAGCAGCTTAGTCGCGCCGAGCAAGACCCAGTACTTC.

CDR3 sequence (DNA): TGTGCCACCAGCCTCCGGGACAGGGGGCCAGATACGCAGTATTTT. It translates to CATSLRDRGPDTQYF. This rearrangement joins TRBV15 to TRBJ2-3, with 12 bases fitting TRBD1. This CDR3 spans 15 amino acids. CDR1 and CDR2 from the germline V gene are LNHNV and YYDKDF (reference sequence). V gave up 5 bases and J gave up 4 bases; unmatched junction bases: 4. Looking up the rest from reference TRBV15 and TRBJ2-3 gives the full variable domain: DAMVIQNPRYQVTQFGKPVTLSCSQTLNHNVMYWYQQKSSQAPKLLFHYYDKDFNNEADTPDNFQSRRPNTSFCFLDIRSPGLGDTAMYLCATSLRDRGPDTQYFGPGTRLTVL.

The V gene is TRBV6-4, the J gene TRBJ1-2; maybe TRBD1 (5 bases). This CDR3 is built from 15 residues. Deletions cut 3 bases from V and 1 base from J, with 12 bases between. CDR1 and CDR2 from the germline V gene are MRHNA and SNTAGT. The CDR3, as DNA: TGTGCCAGCAGTGAGAGGTGGCAGGGTAACTATGGCTACACCTTC. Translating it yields CASSERWQGNYGYTF.

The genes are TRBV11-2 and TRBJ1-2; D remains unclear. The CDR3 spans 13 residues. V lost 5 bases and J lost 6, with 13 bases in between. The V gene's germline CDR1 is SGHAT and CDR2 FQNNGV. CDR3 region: CASSLPTANGYTF. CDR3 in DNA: TGTGCCAGCAGCCTGCCGACGGCGAATGGCTACACCTTC. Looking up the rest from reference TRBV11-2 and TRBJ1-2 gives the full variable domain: EAGVAQSPRYKIIEKRQSVAFWCNPISGHATLYWYQQILGQGPKLLIQFQNNGVVDDSQLPKDRFSAERLKGVDSTLKIQPAKLEDSAVYLCASSLPTANGYTFGSGTRLTVV.

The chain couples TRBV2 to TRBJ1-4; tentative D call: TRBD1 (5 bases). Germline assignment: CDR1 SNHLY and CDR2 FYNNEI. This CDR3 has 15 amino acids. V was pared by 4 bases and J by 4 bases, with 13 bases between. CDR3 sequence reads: CASSVRDLHNEKLFF. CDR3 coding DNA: TGTGCCAGCAGTGTCCGGGACCTACATAATGAAAAACTGTTTTTT.

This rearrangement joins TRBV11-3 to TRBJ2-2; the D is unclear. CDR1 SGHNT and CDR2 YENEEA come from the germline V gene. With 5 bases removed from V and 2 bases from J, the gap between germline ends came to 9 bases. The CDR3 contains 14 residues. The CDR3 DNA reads TGTGCCAGCAGCCCAACTACTAACACCGGGGAGCTGTTTTTT. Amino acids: CASSPTTNTGELFF.

CDR3: CASSTTGGGTEAFF. The CDR3 region has the DNA TGTGCCAGCAGTACCACAGGGGGCGGCACTGAAGCTTTCTTT. The chain is built from TRBV28 and TRBJ1-1, with TRBD1 matching over 9 bases. The CDR3 has 14 amino acids. Germline CDR1 and CDR2: MDHEN and SYDVKM. The V and J ends lost 5 bases and 4 bases, in that order; junction bases with no gene match: 5.

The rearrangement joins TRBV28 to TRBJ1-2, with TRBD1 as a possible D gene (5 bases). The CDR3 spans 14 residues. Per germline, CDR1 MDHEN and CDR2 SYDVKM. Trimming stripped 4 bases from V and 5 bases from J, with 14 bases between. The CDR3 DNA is TGTGCCAGCAGTTCTGGGACTCGGGAGTATGGCTACACCTTC. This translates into CASSSGTREYGYTF.

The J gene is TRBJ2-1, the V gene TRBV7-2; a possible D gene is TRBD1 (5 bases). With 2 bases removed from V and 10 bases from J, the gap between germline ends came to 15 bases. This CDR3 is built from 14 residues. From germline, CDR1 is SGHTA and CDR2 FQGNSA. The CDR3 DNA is TGTGCCAGCAGCTTATCCAGACCAGCAGGGGAGCAGTTCTTC. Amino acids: CASSLSRPAGEQFF.

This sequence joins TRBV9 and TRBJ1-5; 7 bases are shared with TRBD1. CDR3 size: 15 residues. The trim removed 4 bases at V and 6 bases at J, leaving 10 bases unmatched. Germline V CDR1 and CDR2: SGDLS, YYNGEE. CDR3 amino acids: CASSPGGGAGQPQHF. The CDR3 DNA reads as TGTGCCAGCAGCCCAGGGGGAGGGGCGGGTCAGCCCCAGCATTTT.

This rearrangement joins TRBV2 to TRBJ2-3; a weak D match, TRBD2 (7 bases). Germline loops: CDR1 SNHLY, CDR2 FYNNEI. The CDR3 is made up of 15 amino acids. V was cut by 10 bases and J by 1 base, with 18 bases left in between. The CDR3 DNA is TGTGCCACCACCCTGACGCGGGGGCGCACAGATACGCAGTATTTT. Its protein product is CATTLTRGRTDTQYF.

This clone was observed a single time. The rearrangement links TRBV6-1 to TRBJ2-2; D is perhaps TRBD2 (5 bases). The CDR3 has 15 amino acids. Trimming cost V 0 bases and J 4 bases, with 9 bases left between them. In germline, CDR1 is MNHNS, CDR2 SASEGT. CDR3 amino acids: CASSEARGRTGELFF. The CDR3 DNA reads TGTGCCAGCAGTGAAGCGCGAGGGCGCACCGGGGAGCTGTTTTTT.